This T cell receptor (beta chain) originates from a study of breast tumors, draining lymph nodes, adjacent tissues (dated by TCRdb to about 2016). For the study in its entirety: In breast cancer patients, the study compared the TCR beta repertoires of tumor, adjacent nontumor tissue and axillary lymph nodes. In human breast cancer, the study set out to evaluate how tumor, surrounding tissue and draining lymph node repertoires relate to one another and whether T cells may move between these sites. Overall study outcomes, separate from this receptor: The conclusion that tumor T cells originate in lymph nodes was framed as consistent with a hypothesis rather than directly demonstrated. T-cell repertoire diversity in tumors was found to be lower than in lymph nodes but higher than in nontumor tissue, and preferential V and J gene usage was observed. A scenario in which most tumor T cells derive from the lymph node and then expand within tumor tissue was judged to be consistent with the data. In luminal-like breast cancer, tumor and nontumor tissue repertoires resembled each other significantly more than in basal-like breast cancer.

The lymph node samples were taken from the axillary draining lymph nodes of breast cancer patients. Looking up the germline V gene yields CDR1 MGHRA and CDR2 YSYEKL. The germline ends are 15 bases apart after V is trimmed by 4 bases and J by 2 bases. From the cysteine through the phenylalanine, the CDR3 covers 15 amino acids. Left in the record is the CDR3 DNA by itself, 45 bases read in frame from the first base. This clonotype was detected many times. Its cognate antigen has yet to be identified. No qualities accompany the bases; no much larger clone lies one base away. The run used an Illumina HiSeq 2000. TCR beta chain libraries were generated by multiplex PCR amplification. The amplified TCR beta chain products were analyzed by high-throughput sequencing. Through fastp at Q25 and MiXCR, TCRdb rebuilt clones from the public reads, retaining in-frame beta chains. Rows merge per CDR3 protein into single entries with the most common DNA and genes. Present in this sample are roughly 130,000 distinct CDR3 sequences, roughly 21% of which were seen just once. The ten largest clones represent roughly 3.5% of the sample.

The receptor chain draws on TRBV4-1 and TRBJ2-7; the D gene is possibly TRBD2, with 6 bases matching. This clonotype was obtained from a female donor with breast cancer. Some clones in this sample may be carry-over from other donors' samples. Material for sequencing was axillary lymph node tissue. The nucleotides read TGCGCCAGCAGCCCCATAGTAGCGGAAGCCTACGAGCAGTACTTC. Protein translation: CASSPIVAEAYEQYF.